This T cell receptor beta chain is from a study of graft-versus-host responses after intestinal transplantation. About the study: Isolated intestinal, liver-intestinal, or multivisceral transplants had been given to the recipients. Induction using anti-thymocyte globulin, followed by tacrolimus and steroids for 2 to 4 years, was given to all recipients. Study-wide results and caveats: Investigators detected GvH clones in recipient marrow, with some emerging earlier in ileum or blood.

Sequencing used immunoSEQ multiplex PCR; TCRdb keeps in-frame clones, though not all of them. The data hold approximately 89,000 clones, with 90% observed a single time. Remarks on this clone: Its matching antigen is unknown.

Germline values: CDR1 PRHDT, CDR2 FYEKMQ (reference sequence). The CDR3 spans 15 residues. V lost 5 bases to trimming and J lost 7 bases, with 21 bases between them. The V call is TRBV13, the J call TRBJ2-7; no reliable D call. The input for sequencing was PBMCs, taken about 450 days after intestinal transplant. This sequence was found in a human patient who received an intestinal transplant, so some T cells may come from the graft donor. The CDR3 nucleotides are TGTGCCAGCAGCCCTTCTGGCCAGTCAATGGGGGAGCAGTACTTC. It specifies CASSPSGQSMGEQYF.